This TCR beta chain was captured by sequencing in a study of T cell repertoires in cytomegalovirus infection. About the study: Indications came from public TCR beta signatures; they pointed to CMV infection and to a matching HLA type.

The CDR3 is made up of 17 amino acids. V shed 0 bases, J shed 0 bases, and the junction held 2 bases outside the gene matches. Germline CDR1 reads LNHNV; CDR2 reads YYDKDF (reference sequence). MiXCR, run by TCRdb on the reads, gives a single entry per CDR3 protein. This table holds around 440,000 distinct CDR3 sequences, approximately 10% found once. This clonotype was counted at least ten times. This TCR was recovered from a human donor in good health (CMV status not recorded). Some clones in this sample may be carry-over from other donors' samples. J is TRBJ2-6 and V is TRBV15; 7 nucleotides line up with TRBD2. Sequences were obtained from PBMCs. DNA for the CDR3: TGTGCCACCAGCAGAGAACTAGCGTCCTCTGGGGCCAACGTCCTGACTTTC. Amino acids: CATSRELASSGANVLTF.